The present T cell receptor beta chain was sequenced within a study of blood T cell repertoires in COVID-19. In the study overall: COVID-19 samples, acute and convalescent, were from the United States, Italy and Spain. PBMCs, B-cell-depleted T cells, or T cells provided the cDNA or gDNA that made up the material.

In the study's own analysis: Scientists estimated how many nucleated cells there were by amplifying reference gene primers. Method: immunoSEQ multiplex PCR; TCRdb's copy keeps in-frame clones and lacks some. From that table come the V and J calls and clone size; the DNA was used to work out D and trimming. The sample holds fewer than 130,000 clones, around 89% seen once. Germline assignment: CDR1 SGHDT and CDR2 YYEEEE. V shed 2 bases and J shed 3 bases, with 15 bases lying between them. This CDR3 is 16 amino acids long. The sequence derives from a woman at least 80 years old with acute or convalescent COVID-19. The sample comprised peripheral blood. The chain recombines TRBV5-6 with TRBJ1-5; TRBD1 is a possible D gene (5 bases). CDR3 DNA sequence: TGTGCCAGCAGCTTTAGGGGAGGGGTATACAATCAGCCCCAGCATTTT. Its protein is CASSFRGGVYNQPQHF.